A single sample is the source of the 11 T cell receptor beta chains below, sequenced in a study of response to subunit inactivated influenza vaccine. TCRdb reprocessed the RT-PCR reads via MiXCR and lists one record per CDR3 protein. The data show over 300,000 distinct CDR3 sequences, about a fifth seen once. The input for sequencing was PBMCs from blood, taken about 19 months after vaccination. The receptors shown here come from a man aged 50-75 years who received an inactivated influenza vaccine.

V and J are TRBV23-1 and TRBJ2-7; a weak D match, TRBD1 (5 bases). TRBV23-1 is identified as an open reading frame with a role that is uncertain. Between the trimmed V and J ends, which lost 6 bases and 2 bases, there was a span of 20 bases. CDR3 length: 16 amino acids. The CDR3 protein is CASSRLGEGSPYEQYF. CDR3 bases: TGCGCCAGCAGCAGATTAGGGGAAGGCAGTCCCTACGAGCAGTACTTC.

The rearrangement joins TRBV12-3 or TRBV12-4 to TRBJ2-1, with 7 bases identical to TRBD1. V shed 7 bases and J 3 bases; nucleotides not matched to a gene: 9. The CDR3 runs to 15 residues. The CDR3: CASTGDRVFYNEQFF. The CDR3 bases are TGTGCCAGCACCGGAGACAGGGTCTTCTACAATGAGCAGTTCTTC.

The chain recombines TRBV2 with TRBJ2-2; 8 nucleotides align to TRBD1. From germline, CDR1 is SNHLY and CDR2 FYNNEI. The CDR3 has 14 residues. V shed 11 bases, J shed 2 bases, and the junction held 7 bases outside the gene matches. The CDR3 DNA reads as TGTGCCGGAAAGACAGGGGCAAACACCGGGGAGCTGTTTTTT. Its protein is CAGKTGANTGELFF. Variable domain in full (rest from reference TRBV2 and TRBJ2-2): EPEVTQTPSHQVTQMGQEVILRCVPISNHLYFYWYRQILGQKVEFLVSFYNNEISEKSEIFDDQFSVERPDGSNFTLKIRSTKLEDSAMYFCAGKTGANTGELFFGEGSRLTVL.

Remarks on this clonotype: Its ends do not fully match the called genes, so a read error is possible. The chain links TRBV9 to TRBJ2-1, with 9 bases matching TRBD2. The germline V gene encodes CDR1 SGDLS and CDR2 YYNGEE. The CDR3 is 15 residues long. The CDR3 region has the DNA TGTGCCAGCAGCATTAGCGGGGGAACCTACAATGAGAAGTTCTTC. Translating it yields CASSISGGTYNEKFF.

The chain joins TRBV6-5 to TRBJ1-5; D perhaps matches TRBD1 (6 bases). CDR1 is MNHEY and CDR2 is SVGAGI in the germline V gene. CDR3 length: 14 amino acids. V lost 2 bases, J lost 7 bases, and 12 bases lay in between. Here the CDR3 DNA reads TGTGCCAGCAGTTACGGCCCAACAGGGCAGCCCCAGCATTTT. Its translation is CASSYGPTGQPQHF.

The V and J genes are TRBV7-2 and TRBJ2-7, with TRBD1 matching over 11 bases. V lost 5 bases to trimming and J lost 3 bases; unmatched junction nucleotides: 6. The CDR3 extends over 15 amino acids. Germline CDR1 reads SGHTA; CDR2 reads FQGNSA. CDR3 region: CASSLWDRGYYEQYF. For the CDR3, the DNA is TGTGCCAGCAGCCTTTGGGACAGGGGGTACTACGAGCAGTACTTC.

The J gene is TRBJ2-1, the V gene TRBV9; D remains unclear. V was clipped by 4 bases and J by 6 bases, with 11 bases between them. Germline lookup yields CDR1 SGDLS and CDR2 YYNGEE. The CDR3 sequence is 13 residues long. This CDR3 reads CASSPPVGNEQFF. The DNA of the CDR3 is TGTGCCAGCAGCCCCCCAGTGGGCAATGAGCAGTTCTTC.

This clonotype was observed a handful of times. This chain uses TRBV20-1 with TRBJ2-1; TRBD2 aligns across 9 bases. The germline CDR1 and CDR2 sequences are DFQATT and SNEGSKA (reference sequence). Trimming at V came to 4 bases and at J to 7 bases, leaving 8 bases not matched to a gene. This CDR3 has 14 residues. The CDR3 region has the DNA TGCAGTGCTATTTCCCTAGCGGGAAAGAATGAGCAGTTCTTC. Its protein is CSAISLAGKNEQFF.

This clonotype showed up just a few times. The rearrangement links TRBV6-2 or TRBV6-3 to TRBJ2-5; D unresolved. This CDR3 has 13 residues. Between the trimmed V and J ends, which lost 6 bases and 2 bases, there was a span of 10 bases. Germline lookup yields CDR1 MNHEY and CDR2 SVGEGT. In DNA, the CDR3 is TGTGCCAGCAGCCCGAAGGTACAAGAGACCCAGTACTTC. Its translation is CASSPKVQETQYF.

DNA of the CDR3: TGTGCCAGCTCACCACGACAGGGCGACGCCGGGGAGCTGTTTTTT. This codes for CASSPRQGDAGELFF. J is TRBJ2-2 and V is TRBV18, with TRBD1 identical over 7 bases. This CDR3 has 15 residues. With 1 base clipped from V and 6 bases from J, the junction kept 5 bases outside the gene matches. Germline CDR1 KGHSH, CDR2 LQKENI.

The chain recombines TRBV5-1 with TRBJ1-4; 7 bases match TRBD1. Trimming removed 4 bases from V and 7 bases from J; junction bases left unmatched: 10. CDR1 is SGHRS, CDR2 YFSETQ, per germline. This CDR3 contains 15 residues. The CDR3 sequence is CASSNAQGVGEKLFF. In DNA form, the CDR3 reads TGCGCCAGCAGCAATGCTCAGGGGGTCGGTGAAAAACTGTTTTTT.